This T cell receptor beta chain was recorded in a study of blood T cell repertoires in COVID-19. V lost 5 bases, J lost 9 bases, and 12 bases lay in between. In germline, CDR1 is SGHVS, CDR2 FNYEAQ. The CDR3 covers 12 residues. Clones were read by immunoSEQ multiplex PCR, and TCRdb kept only the in-frame ones, dropping some. The sample includes approximately 210,000 clones, approximately 80% of them seen just once. The clonotype originates from a man younger than 40 with acute COVID-19. The specimen sequenced was PBMCs or T cells enriched from blood (not recorded which). The rearrangement uses TRBV7-6 and TRBJ2-3; D uncertain. CDR3 bases: TGTGCCAGCAGCCCAAGTTCTAACACGCAGTATTTT. Its protein product is CASSPSSNTQYF. Together with reference TRBV7-6 and TRBJ2-3, the CDR3 gives the full variable domain: GAGVSQSPRYKVTKRGQDVALRCDPISGHVSLYWYRQALGQGPEFLTYFNYEAQQDKSGLPNDRFSAERPEGSISTLTIQRTEQRDSAMYRCASSPSSNTQYFGPGTRLTVL.